The 10 T cell receptor beta chains in this list originate from one sample, sequenced in a study of blood T cell repertoires in COVID-19. Some clones are missing from TCRdb's copy, which holds only in-frame ones; the method was immunoSEQ multiplex PCR. The sample lists about 100,000 clones, around 85% occurring once. The source material was peripheral blood. The receptors shown here come from a woman aged 60-75 years with acute or convalescent COVID-19.

The V and J genes are TRBV11-2 and TRBJ1-6; D perhaps matches TRBD1 (6 bases). Looked up from germline, CDR1 is SGHAT and CDR2 is FQNNGV. Between the trimmed V and J ends, which lost 0 bases and 6 bases, there was a span of 15 bases. The CDR3 covers 17 residues. The CDR3 here is CASSLEPDRGGNSPLHF. In nucleotides, the CDR3 is TGTGCCAGCAGCTTAGAGCCCGACCGAGGGGGTAATTCACCCCTCCACTTT.

The CDR3 bases are TGTGCCAGCAGCCAAGTAGCACGGATGAAAGTAGCCTCTGGGGCCAACGTCCTGACTTTC. It encodes CASSQVARMKVASGANVLTF. This rearrangement joins TRBV3-1 (or the pseudogene TRBV3-2) to TRBJ2-6; D call uncertain. With 1 base removed from V and 0 bases from J, the gap between germline ends came to 19 bases. CDR3 length equals 20 residues. Germline V gene sequence: CDR1 LGHDT, CDR2 YNNKEL (reference sequence).

The chain couples TRBV19 to TRBJ2-4, with D possibly TRBD2 on 5 matching bases. CDR1 LNHDA and CDR2 SQIVND come from the germline V gene (reference sequence). V dropped 8 bases and J dropped 0 bases, with 23 bases sitting between them. The CDR3 is 18 amino acids. The CDR3 protein is CASQTGGASPLAKNIQYF. The CDR3, as DNA: TGTGCCAGTCAAACCGGAGGAGCGTCCCCCCTAGCCAAAAACATTCAGTACTTC. Combining the CDR3 with reference TRBV19 and TRBJ2-4 gives the whole variable domain DGGITQSPKYLFRKEGQNVTLSCEQNLNHDAMYWYRQDPGQGLRLIYYSQIVNDFQKGDIAEGYSVSREKKESFPLTVTSAQKNPTAFYLCASQTGGASPLAKNIQYFGAGTRLSVL.

The rearrangement uses TRBV5-4 and TRBJ2-1, with D hard to call. V was cut by 4 bases and J by 5 bases, with 13 bases left in between. This CDR3 comprises 14 residues. Per germline, CDR1 SGHNT and CDR2 YYREEE (reference sequence). The DNA of the CDR3 is TGTGCCAGCAGCCCACGTGGGCTGGACAATGAGCAGTTCTTC. It translates to CASSPRGLDNEQFF.

The J gene is TRBJ2-2, the V gene TRBV9, with D tentatively TRBD2 (7 bases). The CDR3 runs 16 residues. The ends were cut back, 4 bases at V and 6 bases at J, with 19 bases in the middle. The germline V gene encodes CDR1 SGDLS and CDR2 YYNGEE. The CDR3 nucleotides read TGTGCCAGCAGCCCCAGGGGAGGGGCGGGGGCCGGGGAGCTGTTTTTT. The encoded protein is CASSPRGGAGAGELFF. Combining the CDR3 with reference TRBV9 and TRBJ2-2 gives the whole variable domain DSGVTQTPKHLITATGQRVTLRCSPRSGDLSVYWYQQSLDQGLQFLIQYYNGEERAKGNILERFSAQQFPDLHSELNLSSLELGDSALYFCASSPRGGAGAGELFFGEGSRLTVL.

This sequence joins TRBV3-1 (or the pseudogene TRBV3-2) and TRBJ1-1; 7 bases align to TRBD1. J lost 1 base, V lost 1 base, and 0 bases had no gene match. Germline V gene lookup returns CDR1 LGHDT and CDR2 YNNKEL (reference sequence). The CDR3 consists of 14 residues. The CDR3 sequence: CASSQGTGNTEAFF. The CDR3 nucleotides read TGTGCCAGCAGCCAAGGGACAGGGAACACTGAAGCTTTCTTT.

The chain is built from TRBV19 and TRBJ2-3; no clear D gene. V lost 2 bases and J 0 bases, leaving 12 bases between the germline ends. The CDR3 covers 16 residues. The germline gives CDR1 LNHDA, CDR2 SQIVND (reference sequence). This CDR3 is CASSIPLTQSTDTQYF. The CDR3 region has the DNA TGTGCCAGTAGTATACCCCTAACCCAAAGCACAGATACGCAGTATTTT.

The V call is TRBV30, the J call TRBJ1-2; the D gene is possibly TRBD1 (6 bases). Looked up from germline, CDR1 is GTSNPN and CDR2 is SVGIG (reference sequence). This CDR3 is 15 amino acids long. V lost 2 bases and J 0 bases, leaving 13 bases between the germline ends. The CDR3 sequence is CAWSRGGTPNYGYTF. The CDR3 DNA sequence: TGTGCCTGGAGTAGAGGGGGAACTCCTAACTATGGCTACACCTTC.

The V call is TRBV4-2, the J call TRBJ2-4; a weak D match, TRBD2 (6 bases). V lost 0 bases, J lost 7 bases, and 10 bases lay in between. The CDR3 spans 14 residues. The V gene's germline CDR1 is LGHNA and CDR2 YNFKEQ. CDR3 amino acids: CASSQEFGGNIQYF. CDR3 nucleotide sequence: TGTGCCAGCAGCCAAGAATTTGGGGGGAACATTCAGTACTTC.

The genes are TRBV6-5 and TRBJ1-2, with TRBD1 identical over 8 bases. Trimming took 6 bases from V and 4 from J; bases not matched to a gene: 7. The CDR3 spans 14 residues. Germline-derived CDR1 and CDR2 are MNHEY and SVGAGI. CDR3 region: CASSLRDRSYGYTF. The CDR3 nucleotides read TGTGCCAGCAGCCTTCGGGACAGGAGCTATGGCTACACCTTC.